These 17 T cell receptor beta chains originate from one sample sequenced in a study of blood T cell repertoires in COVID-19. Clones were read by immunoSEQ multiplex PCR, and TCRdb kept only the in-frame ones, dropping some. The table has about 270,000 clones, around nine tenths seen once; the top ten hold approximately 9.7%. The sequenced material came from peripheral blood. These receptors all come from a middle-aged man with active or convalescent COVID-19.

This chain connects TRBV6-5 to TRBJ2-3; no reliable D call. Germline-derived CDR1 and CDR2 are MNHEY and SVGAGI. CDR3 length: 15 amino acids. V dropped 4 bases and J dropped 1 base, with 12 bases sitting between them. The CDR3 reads CASSSSRSGTDTQYF. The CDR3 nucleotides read TGTGCCAGCAGTTCGTCGCGAAGCGGCACAGATACGCAGTATTTT.

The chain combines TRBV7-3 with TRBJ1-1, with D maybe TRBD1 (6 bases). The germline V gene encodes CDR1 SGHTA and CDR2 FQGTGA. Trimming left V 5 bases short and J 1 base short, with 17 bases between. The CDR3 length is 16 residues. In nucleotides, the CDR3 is TGTGCCAGCAGCCTTAGCCCCCCGGGACAGAACACTGAAGCTTTCTTT. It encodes CASSLSPPGQNTEAFF.

The CDR3 region has the DNA TGTGCCAGCAGTTTATGGGCCAGGGCGAGTTCGAACTATGGCTACACCTTC. Amino acid sequence: CASSLWARASSNYGYTF. V is TRBV28 and J is TRBJ1-2, with D perhaps TRBD1 (5 bases). Trimming shortened V by 0 bases and J by 2 bases, and 16 bases separated the two germline ends. This CDR3 spans 17 amino acids. Looked up from germline, CDR1 is MDHEN and CDR2 is SYDVKM.

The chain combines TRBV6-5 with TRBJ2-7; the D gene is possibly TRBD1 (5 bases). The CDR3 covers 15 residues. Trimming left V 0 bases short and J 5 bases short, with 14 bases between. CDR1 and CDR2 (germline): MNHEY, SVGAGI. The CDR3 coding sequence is TGTGCCAGCAGTTACTCTCGGCAAAGGGGCGACGAGCAGTACTTC. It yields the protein CASSYSRQRGDEQYF.

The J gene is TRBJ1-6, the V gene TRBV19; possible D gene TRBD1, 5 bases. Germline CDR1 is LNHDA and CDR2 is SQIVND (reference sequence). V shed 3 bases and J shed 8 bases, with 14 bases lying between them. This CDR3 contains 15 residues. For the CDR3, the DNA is TGTGCCAGTAGTATTATGCAGGGTGTGGATTCACCCCTCCACTTT. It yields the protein CASSIMQGVDSPLHF.

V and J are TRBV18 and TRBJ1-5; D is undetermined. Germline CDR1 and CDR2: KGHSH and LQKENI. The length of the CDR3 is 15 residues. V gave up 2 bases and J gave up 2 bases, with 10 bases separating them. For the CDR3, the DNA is TGTGCCAGCTCACCATCGGAGCTTGGCAATCAGCCCCAGCATTTT. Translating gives CASSPSELGNQPQHF.

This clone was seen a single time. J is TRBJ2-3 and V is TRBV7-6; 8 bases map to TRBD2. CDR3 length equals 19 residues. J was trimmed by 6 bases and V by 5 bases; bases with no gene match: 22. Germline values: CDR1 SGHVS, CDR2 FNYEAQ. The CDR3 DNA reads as TGTGCCAGCAGCCCAAACCTTAGCGGGAAACGCTTAATTTGGGATACGCAGTATTTT. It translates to CASSPNLSGKRLIWDTQYF.

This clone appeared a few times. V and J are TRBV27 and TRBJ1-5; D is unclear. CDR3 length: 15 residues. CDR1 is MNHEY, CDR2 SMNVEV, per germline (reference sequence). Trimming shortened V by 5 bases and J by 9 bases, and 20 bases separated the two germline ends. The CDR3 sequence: CASSPLGSGEGPQHF. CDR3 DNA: TGTGCCAGCAGTCCCCTTGGGAGTGGGGAAGGGCCCCAGCATTTT.

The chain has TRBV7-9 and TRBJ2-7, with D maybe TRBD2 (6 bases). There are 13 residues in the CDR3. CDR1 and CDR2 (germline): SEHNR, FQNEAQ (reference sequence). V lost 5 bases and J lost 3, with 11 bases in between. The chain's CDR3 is CASSRGTDYEQYF. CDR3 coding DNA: TGTGCCAGCAGCCGAGGGACTGACTACGAGCAGTACTTC. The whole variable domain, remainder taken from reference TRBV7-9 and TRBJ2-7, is DTGVSQNPRHKITKRGQNVTFRCDPISEHNRLYWYRQTLGQGPEFLTYFQNEAQLEKSRLLSDRFSAERPKGSFSTLEIQRTEQGDSAMYLCASSRGTDYEQYFGPGTRLTVT.

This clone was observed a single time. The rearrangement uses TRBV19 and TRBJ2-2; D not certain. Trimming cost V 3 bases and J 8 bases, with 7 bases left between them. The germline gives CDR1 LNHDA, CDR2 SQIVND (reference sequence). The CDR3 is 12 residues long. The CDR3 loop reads CASSMFVGELFF. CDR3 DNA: TGTGCCAGTAGTATGTTCGTGGGGGAGCTGTTTTTT.

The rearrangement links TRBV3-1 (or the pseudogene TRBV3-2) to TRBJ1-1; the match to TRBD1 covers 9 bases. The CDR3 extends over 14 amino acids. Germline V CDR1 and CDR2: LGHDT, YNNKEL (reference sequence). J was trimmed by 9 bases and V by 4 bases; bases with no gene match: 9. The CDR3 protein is CASSREQGAGKAFF. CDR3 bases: TGTGCCAGCAGCCGAGAACAGGGGGCAGGTAAAGCTTTCTTT.

This chain's CDR3 is CATSDPGQRSNYGYTF. CDR3 DNA sequence: TGTGCCACCAGTGACCCGGGACAGCGAAGCAACTATGGCTACACCTTC. V usage is TRBV24-1 and J usage is TRBJ1-2; the match to TRBD1 covers 7 bases. Per the germline V gene, CDR1 is KGHDR and CDR2 is SFDVKD. The CDR3 covers 16 residues. The V and J ends lost 4 bases and 2 bases, in that order; junction bases with no gene match: 9.

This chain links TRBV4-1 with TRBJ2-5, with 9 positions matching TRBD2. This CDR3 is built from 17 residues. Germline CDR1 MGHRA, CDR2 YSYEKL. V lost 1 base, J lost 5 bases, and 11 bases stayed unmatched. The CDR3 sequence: CASSQVTIAGVRETQYF. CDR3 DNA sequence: TGCGCCAGCAGCCAAGTAACGATAGCGGGAGTGCGGGAGACCCAGTACTTC.

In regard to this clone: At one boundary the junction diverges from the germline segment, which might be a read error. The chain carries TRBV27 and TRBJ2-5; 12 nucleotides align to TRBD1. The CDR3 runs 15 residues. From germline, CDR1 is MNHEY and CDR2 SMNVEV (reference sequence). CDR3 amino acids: CTSGGQGARGETQYF. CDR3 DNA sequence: TGTACCAGCGGGGGACAGGGGGCGCGCGGGGAGACCCAGTACTTC.

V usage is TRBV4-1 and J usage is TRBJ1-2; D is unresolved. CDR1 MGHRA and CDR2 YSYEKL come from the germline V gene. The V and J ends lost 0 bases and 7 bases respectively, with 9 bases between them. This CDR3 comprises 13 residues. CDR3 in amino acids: CASSQDFSGGYTF. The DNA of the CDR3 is TGCGCCAGCAGCCAAGATTTCTCGGGTGGCTACACCTTC.

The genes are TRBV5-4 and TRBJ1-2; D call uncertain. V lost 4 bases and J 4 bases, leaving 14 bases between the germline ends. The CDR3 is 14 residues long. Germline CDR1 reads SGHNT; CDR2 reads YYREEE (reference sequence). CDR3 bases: TGTGCCAGCAGCCCGGCGGATAGAAGCTATGGCTACACCTTC. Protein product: CASSPADRSYGYTF.

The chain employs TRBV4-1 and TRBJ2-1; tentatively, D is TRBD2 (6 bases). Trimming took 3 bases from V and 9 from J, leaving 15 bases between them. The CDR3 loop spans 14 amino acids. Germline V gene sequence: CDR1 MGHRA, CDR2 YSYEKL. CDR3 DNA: TGCGCCAGCAGCCACGCTCTAGCGTCAGGTGAGCAGTTCTTC. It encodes CASSHALASGEQFF.